This TCR beta chain was captured in a study of molecular identifiers for immune sequencing clone quantification. TCRdb recomputed calls from the PCR reads with MiXCR, one row per CDR3 protein. The sample has around 300,000 distinct CDR3 sequences, about a quarter seen once. CDR3 length: 15 residues. CDR1 is SGDLS, CDR2 YYNGEE, per germline. On this clonotype itself: One end of the junction fails to match germline, which may point to a read error.

The receptor was derived from a human donor in good health. Some libraries in this study had Jurkat cell RNA spiked in. The sequencing input was naive CD8+ T cells from blood, with Jurkat cell RNA spiked in. Documented subset: FACS-sorted CD8+CD4-CCR7+CD45RA+ naive T cells. This rearrangement joins TRBV9 to TRBJ2-7; 8 bases agree with TRBD2. CDR3 in DNA: TGTGCCAGCAGCGGACAGAGCGGGGGAGTCCACGAGCAGAACTTC. Translation gives CASSGQSGGVHEQNF.